This TCR beta chain was retrieved from a study of cytomegalovirus exposure and HLA in healthy donors. The CDR3 is 13 amino acids. Trimming removed 5 bases from V and 5 bases from J, with 13 bases in between. The germline gives CDR1 SGHRS, CDR2 YFSETQ. PCR primers comprised 60 Vbeta and 13 Jbeta primers. The repertoire was sequenced with immunoSEQ multiplex PCR; TCRdb's copy has only in-frame clones and lacks some. The sample table includes just over 50,000 clones. The receptor comes from a woman between 55 and 75 years old in good health and CMV-seropositive. The sequenced sample was PBMCs. V usage is TRBV5-1 and J usage is TRBJ1-1; the D is unclear. The CDR3 here is CASRLAYSTEAFF. The CDR3 DNA reads TGCGCCAGCAGACTTGCATATTCAACTGAAGCTTTCTTT.